This T cell receptor (beta chain) comes out of a study of cytomegalovirus exposure and HLA in healthy donors. 13 Jbeta primers and 60 Vbeta primers were used for the PCR. The repertoire was sequenced with immunoSEQ multiplex PCR; TCRdb's copy has only in-frame clones and lacks some. The sample carries some 110,000 clones, 79% recorded once. This receptor was obtained from a man aged 30-40 years in good health and CMV-seropositive. Sequencing used PBMCs.

The DNA of the CDR3 is TGCGCCAGCAGCCAAGATCAAGGACTGTTTGAGCAGTTCTTC. It translates to CASSQDQGLFEQFF. The V and J genes are TRBV4-1 and TRBJ2-1; tentative D call: TRBD2 (5 bases). Trimming removed 0 bases from V and 9 bases from J, with 12 bases in between. This CDR3 has 14 residues. Germline values: CDR1 MGHRA, CDR2 YSYEKL.